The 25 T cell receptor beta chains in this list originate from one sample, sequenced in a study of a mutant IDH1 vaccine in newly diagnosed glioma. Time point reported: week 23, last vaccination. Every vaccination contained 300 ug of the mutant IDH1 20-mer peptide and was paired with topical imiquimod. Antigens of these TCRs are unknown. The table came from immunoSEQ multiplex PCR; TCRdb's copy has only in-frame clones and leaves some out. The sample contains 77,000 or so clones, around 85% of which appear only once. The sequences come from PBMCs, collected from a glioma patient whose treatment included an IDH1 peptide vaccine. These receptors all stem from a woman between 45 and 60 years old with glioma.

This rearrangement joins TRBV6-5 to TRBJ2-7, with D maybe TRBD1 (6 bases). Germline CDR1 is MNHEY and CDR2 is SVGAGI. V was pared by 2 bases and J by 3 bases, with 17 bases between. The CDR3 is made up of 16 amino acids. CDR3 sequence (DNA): TGTGCCAGCAGTTACGAACTTACAGGGTTTATCTACGAGCAGTACTTC. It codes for CASSYELTGFIYEQYF.

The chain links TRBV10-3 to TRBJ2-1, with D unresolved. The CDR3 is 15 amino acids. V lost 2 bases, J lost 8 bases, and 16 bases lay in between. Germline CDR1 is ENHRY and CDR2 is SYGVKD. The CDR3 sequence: CAISEPSVGFHEQFF. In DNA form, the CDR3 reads TGTGCCATCAGTGAGCCTTCTGTTGGGTTCCATGAGCAGTTCTTC.

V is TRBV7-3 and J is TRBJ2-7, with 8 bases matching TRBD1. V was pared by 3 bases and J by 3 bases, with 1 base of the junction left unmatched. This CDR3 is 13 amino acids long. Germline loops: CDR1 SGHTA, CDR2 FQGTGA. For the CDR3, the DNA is TGTGCCAGCAGCTTCGGACAGGGCTACGAGCAGTACTTC. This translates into CASSFGQGYEQYF.

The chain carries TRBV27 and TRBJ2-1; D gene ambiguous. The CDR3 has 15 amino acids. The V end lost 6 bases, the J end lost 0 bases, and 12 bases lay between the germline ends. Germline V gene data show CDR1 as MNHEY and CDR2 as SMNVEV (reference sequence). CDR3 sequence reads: CASSPAISSYNEQFF. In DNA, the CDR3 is TGTGCCAGCAGCCCGGCTATCAGCTCCTACAATGAGCAGTTCTTC.

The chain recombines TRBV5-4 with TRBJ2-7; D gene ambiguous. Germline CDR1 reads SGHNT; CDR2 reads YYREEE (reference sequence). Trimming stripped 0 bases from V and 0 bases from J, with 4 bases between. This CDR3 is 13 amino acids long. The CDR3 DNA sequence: TGTGCCAGCAGCTTGGGATCCTCCTACGAGCAGTACTTC. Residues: CASSLGSSYEQYF.

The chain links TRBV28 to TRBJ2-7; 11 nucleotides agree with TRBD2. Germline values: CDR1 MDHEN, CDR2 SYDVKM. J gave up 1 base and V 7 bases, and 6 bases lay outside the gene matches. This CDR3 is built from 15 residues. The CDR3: CASMGGLADSYEQYF. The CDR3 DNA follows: TGTGCCAGCATGGGGGGACTAGCGGATTCCTACGAGCAGTACTTC.

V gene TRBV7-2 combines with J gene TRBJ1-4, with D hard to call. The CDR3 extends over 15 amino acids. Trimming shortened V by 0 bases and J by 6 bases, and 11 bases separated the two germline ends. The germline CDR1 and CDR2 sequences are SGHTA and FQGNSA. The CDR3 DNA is TGTGCCAGCAGCTTAGCCTGGACCCTTGATGAAAAACTGTTTTTT. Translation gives CASSLAWTLDEKLFF.

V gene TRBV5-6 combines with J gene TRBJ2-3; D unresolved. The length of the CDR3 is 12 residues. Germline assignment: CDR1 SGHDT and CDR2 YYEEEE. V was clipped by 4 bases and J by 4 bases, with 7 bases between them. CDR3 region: CASSTSADTQYF. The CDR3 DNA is TGTGCCAGCAGCACATCAGCAGATACGCAGTATTTT.

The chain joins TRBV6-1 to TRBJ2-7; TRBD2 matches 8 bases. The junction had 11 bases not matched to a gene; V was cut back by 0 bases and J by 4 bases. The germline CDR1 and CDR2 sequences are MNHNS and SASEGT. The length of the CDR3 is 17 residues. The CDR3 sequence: CASSEALSWLAGYEQYF. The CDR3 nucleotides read TGTGCCAGCAGTGAAGCGCTTTCATGGCTAGCGGGTTACGAGCAGTACTTC.

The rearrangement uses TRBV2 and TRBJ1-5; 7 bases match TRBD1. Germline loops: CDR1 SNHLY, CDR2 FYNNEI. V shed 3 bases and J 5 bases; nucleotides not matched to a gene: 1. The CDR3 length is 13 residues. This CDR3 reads CASSDRGYQPQHF. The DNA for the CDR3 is TGTGCCAGCAGTGACAGGGGGTATCAGCCCCAGCATTTT.

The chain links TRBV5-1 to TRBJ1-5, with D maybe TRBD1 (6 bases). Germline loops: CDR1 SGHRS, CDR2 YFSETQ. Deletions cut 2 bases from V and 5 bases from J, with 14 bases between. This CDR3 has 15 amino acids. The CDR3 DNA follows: TGCGCCAGCAGCTTTTCCGGGACACACGATCAGCCCCAGCATTTT. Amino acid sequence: CASSFSGTHDQPQHF.

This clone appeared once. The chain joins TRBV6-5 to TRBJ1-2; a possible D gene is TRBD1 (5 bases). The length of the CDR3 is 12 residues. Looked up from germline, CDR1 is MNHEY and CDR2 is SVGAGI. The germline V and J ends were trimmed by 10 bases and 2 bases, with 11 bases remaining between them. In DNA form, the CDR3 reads TGTGCCACCAGGGCCGAAAACTATGGCTACACCTTC. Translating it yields CATRAENYGYTF.

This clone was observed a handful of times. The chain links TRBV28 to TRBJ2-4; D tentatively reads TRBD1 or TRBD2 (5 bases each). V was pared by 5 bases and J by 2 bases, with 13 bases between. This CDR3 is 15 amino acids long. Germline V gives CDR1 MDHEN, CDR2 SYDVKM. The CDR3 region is CASSRPGTSKNIQYF. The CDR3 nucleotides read TGTGCCAGCAGTCGGCCCGGGACCTCCAAAAACATTCAGTACTTC.

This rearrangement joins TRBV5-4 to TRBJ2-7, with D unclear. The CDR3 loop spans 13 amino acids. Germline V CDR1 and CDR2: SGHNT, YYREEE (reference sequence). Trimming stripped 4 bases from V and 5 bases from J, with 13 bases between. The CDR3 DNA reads TGTGCCAGCAGCCGGTCTCACGAGGACGAGCAGTACTTC. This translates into CASSRSHEDEQYF.

This CDR3 reads CASSLVGGNTEAFF. The CDR3 coding sequence is TGTGCCAGCAGCTTAGTGGGGGGGAACACTGAAGCTTTCTTT. This chain connects TRBV7-9 to TRBJ1-1, with D possibly matching TRBD1 (5 bases). Germline V lookup: CDR1 SEHNR, CDR2 FQNEAQ (reference sequence). This CDR3 contains 14 residues. V was cut by 1 base and J by 1 base, with 7 bases left in between.

DNA of the CDR3: TGCAGCGTTGAGGGGGTCGGATATGGCTACACCTTC. Translation gives CSVEGVGYGYTF. The J gene is TRBJ1-2, the V gene TRBV29-1, with D perhaps TRBD1 (5 bases). V dropped 3 bases and J dropped 5 bases, with 10 bases sitting between them. Germline V CDR1 and CDR2: SQVTM, ANQGSEA. The CDR3 is 12 amino acids. The entire variable domain, with the rest obtained from reference TRBV29-1 and TRBJ1-2, is as follows: SAVISQKPSRDICQRGTSLTIQCQVDSQVTMMFWYRQQPGQSLTLIATANQGSEATYESGFVIDKFPISRPNLTFSTLTVSNMSPEDSSIYLCSVEGVGYGYTFGSGTRLTVV.

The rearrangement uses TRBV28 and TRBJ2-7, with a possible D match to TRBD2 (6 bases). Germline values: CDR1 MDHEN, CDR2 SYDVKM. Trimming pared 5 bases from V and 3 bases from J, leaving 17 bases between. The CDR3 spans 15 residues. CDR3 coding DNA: TGTGCCAGCAGTCCCGCGGCGGAGGGAGACTACGAGCAGTACTTC. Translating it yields CASSPAAEGDYEQYF. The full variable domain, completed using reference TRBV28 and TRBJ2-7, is DVKVTQSSRYLVKRTGEKVFLECVQDMDHENMFWYRQDPGLGLRLIYFSYDVKMKEKGDIPEGYSVSREKKERFSLILESASTNQTSMYLCASSPAAEGDYEQYFGPGTRLTVT.

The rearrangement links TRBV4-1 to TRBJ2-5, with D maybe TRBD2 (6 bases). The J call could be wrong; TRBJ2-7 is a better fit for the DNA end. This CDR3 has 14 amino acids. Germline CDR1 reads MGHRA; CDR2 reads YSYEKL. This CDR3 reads CASSRWDFSYEQYF. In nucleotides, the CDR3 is TGCGCCAGCAGCCGATGGGACTTCTCCTACGAGCAGTACTTC.

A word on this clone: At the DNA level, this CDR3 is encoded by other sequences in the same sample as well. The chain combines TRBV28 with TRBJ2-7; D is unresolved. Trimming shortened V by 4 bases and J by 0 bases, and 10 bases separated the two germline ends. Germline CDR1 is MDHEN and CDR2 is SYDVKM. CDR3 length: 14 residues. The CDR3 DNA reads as TGTGCCAGCAGTTCGCCGGGCGGCTCCTACGAGCAGTACTTC. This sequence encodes CASSSPGGSYEQYF.

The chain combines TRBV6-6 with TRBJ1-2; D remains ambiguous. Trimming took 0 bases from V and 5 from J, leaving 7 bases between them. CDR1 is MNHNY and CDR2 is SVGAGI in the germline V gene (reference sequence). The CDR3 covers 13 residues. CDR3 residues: CASSYSTRYGYTF. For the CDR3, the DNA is TGTGCCAGCAGTTACTCGACTCGGTATGGCTACACCTTC.

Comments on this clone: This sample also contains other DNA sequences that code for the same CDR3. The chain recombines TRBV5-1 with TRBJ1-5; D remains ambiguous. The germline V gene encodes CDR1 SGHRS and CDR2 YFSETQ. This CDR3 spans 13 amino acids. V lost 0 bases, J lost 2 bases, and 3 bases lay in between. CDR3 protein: CASSLDGNQPQHF. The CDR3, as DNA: TGCGCCAGCAGCTTGGACGGCAATCAGCCCCAGCATTTT.

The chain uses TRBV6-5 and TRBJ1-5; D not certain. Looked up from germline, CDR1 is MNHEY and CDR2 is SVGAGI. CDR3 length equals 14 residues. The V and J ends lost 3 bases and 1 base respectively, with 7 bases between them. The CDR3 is CASSYLGSNQPQHF. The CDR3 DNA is TGTGCCAGCAGTTATCTAGGGAGCAATCAGCCCCAGCATTTT.

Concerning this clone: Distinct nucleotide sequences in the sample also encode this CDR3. DNA of the CDR3: TGCGCCAGCAGCCTAGGGGGGGGTCAGCCCCAGCATTTT. Amino acid sequence: CASSLGGGQPQHF. The J gene is TRBJ1-5, the V gene TRBV5-1; D may be TRBD1 (6 bases). The germline V and J ends were trimmed by 4 bases and 6 bases, with 11 bases remaining between them. CDR1 is SGHRS and CDR2 is YFSETQ in the germline V gene. The CDR3 loop spans 13 amino acids.

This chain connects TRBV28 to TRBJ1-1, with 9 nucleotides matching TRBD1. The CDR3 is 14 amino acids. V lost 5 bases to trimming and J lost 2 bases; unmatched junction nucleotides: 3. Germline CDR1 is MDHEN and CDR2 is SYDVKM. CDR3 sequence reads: CASSVDRGNTEAFF. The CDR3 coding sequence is TGTGCCAGCAGTGTGGACAGGGGAAACACTGAAGCTTTCTTT.

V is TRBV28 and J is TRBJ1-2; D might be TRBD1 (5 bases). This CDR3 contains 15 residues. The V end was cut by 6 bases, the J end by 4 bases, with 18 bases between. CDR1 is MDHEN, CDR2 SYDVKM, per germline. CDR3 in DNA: TGTGCCAGCAGCCCGGTCGGTCAGGGCTCCTATGGCTACACCTTC. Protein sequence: CASSPVGQGSYGYTF.